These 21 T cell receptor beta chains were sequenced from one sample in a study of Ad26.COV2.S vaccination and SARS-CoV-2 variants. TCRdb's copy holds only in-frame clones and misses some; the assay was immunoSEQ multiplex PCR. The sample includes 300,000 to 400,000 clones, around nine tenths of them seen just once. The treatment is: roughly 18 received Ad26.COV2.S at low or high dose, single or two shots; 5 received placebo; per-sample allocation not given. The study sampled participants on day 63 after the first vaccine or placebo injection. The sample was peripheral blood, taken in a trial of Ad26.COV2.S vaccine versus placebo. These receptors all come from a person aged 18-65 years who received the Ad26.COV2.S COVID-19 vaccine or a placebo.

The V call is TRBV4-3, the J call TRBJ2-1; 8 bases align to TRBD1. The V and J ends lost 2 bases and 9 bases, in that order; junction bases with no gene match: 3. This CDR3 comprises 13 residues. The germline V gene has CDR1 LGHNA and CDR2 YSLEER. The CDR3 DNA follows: TGCGCCAGCAGCCAACTGGACAGGGCTGAGCAGTTCTTC. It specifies CASSQLDRAEQFF.

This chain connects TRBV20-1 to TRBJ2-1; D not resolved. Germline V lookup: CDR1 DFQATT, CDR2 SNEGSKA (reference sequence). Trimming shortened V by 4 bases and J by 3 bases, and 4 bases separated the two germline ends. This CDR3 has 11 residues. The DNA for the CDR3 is TGCAGTGCTACGGACTACAATGAGCAGTTCTTC. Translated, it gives CSATDYNEQFF.

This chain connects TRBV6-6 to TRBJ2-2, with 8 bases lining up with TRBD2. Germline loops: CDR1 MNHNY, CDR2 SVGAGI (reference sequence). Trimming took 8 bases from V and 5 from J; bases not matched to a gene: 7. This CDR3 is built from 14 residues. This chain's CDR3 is CASGRGVDTGELFF. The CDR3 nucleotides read TGTGCCAGCGGGCGGGGGGTCGATACCGGGGAGCTGTTTTTT.

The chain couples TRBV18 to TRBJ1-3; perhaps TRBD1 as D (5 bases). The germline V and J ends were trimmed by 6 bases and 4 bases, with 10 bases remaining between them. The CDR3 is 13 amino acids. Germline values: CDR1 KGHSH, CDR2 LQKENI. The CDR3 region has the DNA TGTGCCAGCTCCGAGGGGACGGGAAACACCATATATTTT. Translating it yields CASSEGTGNTIYF.

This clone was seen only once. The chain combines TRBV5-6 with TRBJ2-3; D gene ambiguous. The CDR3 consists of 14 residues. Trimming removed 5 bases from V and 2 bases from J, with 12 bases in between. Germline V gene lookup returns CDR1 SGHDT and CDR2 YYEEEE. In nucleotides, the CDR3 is TGTGCCAGCAGGTCAAGAGCTTACACAGATACGCAGTATTTT. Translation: CASRSRAYTDTQYF.

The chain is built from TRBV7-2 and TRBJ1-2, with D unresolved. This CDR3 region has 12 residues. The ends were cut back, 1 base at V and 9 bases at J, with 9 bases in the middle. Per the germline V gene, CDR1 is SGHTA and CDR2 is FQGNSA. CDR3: CASSLEGRSYTF. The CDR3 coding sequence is TGTGCCAGCAGCTTAGAGGGTAGGAGCTACACCTTC.

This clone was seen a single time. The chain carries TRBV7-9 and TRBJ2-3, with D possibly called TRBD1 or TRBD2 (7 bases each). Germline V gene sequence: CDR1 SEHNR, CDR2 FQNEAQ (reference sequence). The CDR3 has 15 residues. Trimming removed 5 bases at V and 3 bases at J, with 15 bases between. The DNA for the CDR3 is TGTGCCAGCAGCCCTCAGGGGGGGCGAACAGATACGCAGTATTTT. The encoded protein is CASSPQGGRTDTQYF. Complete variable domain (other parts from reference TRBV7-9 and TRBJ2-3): DTGVSQNPRHKITKRGQNVTFRCDPISEHNRLYWYRQTLGQGPEFLTYFQNEAQLEKSRLLSDRFSAERPKGSFSTLEIQRTEQGDSAMYLCASSPQGGRTDTQYFGPGTRLTVL.

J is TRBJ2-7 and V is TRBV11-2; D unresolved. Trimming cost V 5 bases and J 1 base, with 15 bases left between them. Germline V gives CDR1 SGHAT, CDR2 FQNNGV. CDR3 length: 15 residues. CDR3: CASSNDGLRSYEQYF. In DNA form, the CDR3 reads TGTGCCAGCAGCAATGACGGTTTGAGGTCCTACGAGCAGTACTTC.

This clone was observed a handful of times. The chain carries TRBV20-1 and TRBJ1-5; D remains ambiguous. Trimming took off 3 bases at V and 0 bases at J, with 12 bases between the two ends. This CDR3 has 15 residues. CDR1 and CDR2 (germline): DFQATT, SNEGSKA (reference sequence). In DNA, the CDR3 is TGCAGTGCTAGTGACACACTAGATAGCAATCAGCCCCAGCATTTT. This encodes CSASDTLDSNQPQHF.

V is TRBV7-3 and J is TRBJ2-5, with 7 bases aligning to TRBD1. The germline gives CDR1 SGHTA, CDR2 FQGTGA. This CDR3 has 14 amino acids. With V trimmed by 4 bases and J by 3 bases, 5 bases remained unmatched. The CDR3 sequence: CASSSPGTEETQYF. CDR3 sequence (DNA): TGTGCCAGCAGCTCGCCGGGGACAGAAGAGACCCAGTACTTC.

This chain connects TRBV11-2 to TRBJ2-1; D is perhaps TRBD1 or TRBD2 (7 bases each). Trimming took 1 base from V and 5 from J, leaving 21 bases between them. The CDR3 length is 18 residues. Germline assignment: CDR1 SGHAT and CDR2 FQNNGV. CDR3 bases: TGTGCCAGCAGCTTAGTAGGGGGGGGCGGACAGGTCCACAATGAGCAGTTCTTC. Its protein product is CASSLVGGGGQVHNEQFF.

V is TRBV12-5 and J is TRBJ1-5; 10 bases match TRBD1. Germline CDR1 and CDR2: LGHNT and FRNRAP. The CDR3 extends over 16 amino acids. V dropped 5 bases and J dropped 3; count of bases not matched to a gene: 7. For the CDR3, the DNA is TGTGCTAGTGGTAGTGGGGACAGGGGCTCCAATCAGCCCCAGCATTTT. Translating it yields CASGSGDRGSNQPQHF. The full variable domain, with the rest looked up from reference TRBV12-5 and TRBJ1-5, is DARVTQTPRHKVTEMGQEVTMRCQPILGHNTVFWYRQTMMQGLELLAYFRNRAPLDDSGMPKDRFSAEMPDATLATLKIQPSEPRDSAVYFCASGSGDRGSNQPQHFGDGTRLSIL.

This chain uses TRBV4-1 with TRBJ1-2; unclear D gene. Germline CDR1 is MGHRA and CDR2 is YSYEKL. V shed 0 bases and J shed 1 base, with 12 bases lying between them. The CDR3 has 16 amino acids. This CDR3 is CASSQDGQLLNYGYTF. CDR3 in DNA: TGCGCCAGCAGCCAAGATGGGCAGCTCCTTAACTATGGCTACACCTTC.

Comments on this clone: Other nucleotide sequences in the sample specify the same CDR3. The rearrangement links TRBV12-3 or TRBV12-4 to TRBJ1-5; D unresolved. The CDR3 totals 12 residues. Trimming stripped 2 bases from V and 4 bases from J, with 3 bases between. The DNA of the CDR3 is TGTGCCAGCAGTTTAAGAAATCAGCCCCAGCATTTT. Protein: CASSLRNQPQHF.

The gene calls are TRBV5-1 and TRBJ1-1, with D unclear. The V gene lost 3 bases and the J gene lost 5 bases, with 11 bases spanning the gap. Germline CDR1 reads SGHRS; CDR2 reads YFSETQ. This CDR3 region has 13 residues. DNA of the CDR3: TGCGCCAGCAGCTGGGTGGGCGAGACTGAAGCTTTCTTT. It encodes CASSWVGETEAFF.

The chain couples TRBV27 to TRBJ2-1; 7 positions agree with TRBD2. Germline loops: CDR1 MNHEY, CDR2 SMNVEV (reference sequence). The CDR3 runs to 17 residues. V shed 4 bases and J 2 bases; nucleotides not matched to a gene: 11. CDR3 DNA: TGTGCCAGCAGTTCGGGTTTACTGGGGGGGGCCTACAATGAGCAGTTCTTC. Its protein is CASSSGLLGGAYNEQFF.

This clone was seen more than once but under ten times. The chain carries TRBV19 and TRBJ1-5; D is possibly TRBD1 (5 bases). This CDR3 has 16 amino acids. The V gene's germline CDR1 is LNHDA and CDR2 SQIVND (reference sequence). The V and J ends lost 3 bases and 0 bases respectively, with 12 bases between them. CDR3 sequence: CASSMARQFSNQPQHF. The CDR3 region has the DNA TGTGCCAGTAGTATGGCCAGACAGTTTAGCAATCAGCCCCAGCATTTT. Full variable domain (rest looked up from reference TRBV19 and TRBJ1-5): DGGITQSPKYLFRKEGQNVTLSCEQNLNHDAMYWYRQDPGQGLRLIYYSQIVNDFQKGDIAEGYSVSREKKESFPLTVTSAQKNPTAFYLCASSMARQFSNQPQHFGDGTRLSIL.

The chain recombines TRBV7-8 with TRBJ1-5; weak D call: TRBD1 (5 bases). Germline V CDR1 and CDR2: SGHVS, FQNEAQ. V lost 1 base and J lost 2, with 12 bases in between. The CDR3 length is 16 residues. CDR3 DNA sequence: TGTGCCAGCAGCTTAGGGGGGGAGGTCGGCAATCAGCCCCAGCATTTT. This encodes CASSLGGEVGNQPQHF.

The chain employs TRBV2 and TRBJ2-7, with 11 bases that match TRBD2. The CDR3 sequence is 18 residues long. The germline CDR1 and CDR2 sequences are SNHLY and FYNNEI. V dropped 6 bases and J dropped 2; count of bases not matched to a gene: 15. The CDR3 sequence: CASRASGGPTSGAYEQYF. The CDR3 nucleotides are TGTGCCAGCAGGGCAAGTGGGGGGCCGACTAGCGGGGCCTACGAGCAGTACTTC.

The CDR3: CASSGGGSYEQYF. The CDR3 nucleotides are TGCGCCAGCAGCGGGGGCGGATCCTACGAGCAGTACTTC. The rearrangement joins TRBV5-1 to TRBJ2-7; a weak D match, TRBD1 (6 bases). V gave up 4 bases and J gave up 1 base, with 9 bases separating them. The CDR3 spans 13 residues. Germline values: CDR1 SGHRS, CDR2 YFSETQ.

The DNA for the CDR3 is TGTGCCAGCAGTACTGAGGTTTCAGCCCTCGCTAACTATGGCTACACCTTC. Translating it yields CASSTEVSALANYGYTF. The V gene is TRBV5-6, the J gene TRBJ1-2; D is unresolved. The CDR3 extends over 17 amino acids. V lost 5 bases, J lost 0 bases, and 20 bases lay in between. The germline V gene encodes CDR1 SGHDT and CDR2 YYEEEE.